This T cell receptor (beta chain) was obtained from a study of STAT3 mutations in large granular lymphocyte leukemia. About the study: Roughly half the longitudinally sequenced T-LGLL patients had canonical STAT3 mutations. Broader study findings: All newly emerging clones after therapy were STAT3 wild type. At least one immunodominant TCR beta clonotype appeared in every T-cell large granular lymphocyte leukemia patient. Some patients had dominant TCR clones larger than their STAT3 mutant burden.

CDR3 length equals 14 residues. Trimming stripped 6 bases from V and 1 base from J, with 9 bases between. Germline V gives CDR1 SGHDN, CDR2 FVKESK. With respect to this clone: Its specificity is unknown.

Profiling relied on immunoSEQ multiplex PCR, and the TCRdb table lists in-frame clones only, not all of them. The sample lists about 39,000 clones, about three quarters occurring once. Sequencing was carried out using PBMCs. The clonotype was recovered from a human donor with T large granular lymphocyte leukemia. Some clones in this sample may be carry-over from other donors' samples. V is TRBV14 and J is TRBJ2-2; no clear D. CDR3: CASRRPGNTGELFF. Here the CDR3 DNA reads TGTGCCAGCAGACGCCCAGGGAACACCGGGGAGCTGTTTTTT.